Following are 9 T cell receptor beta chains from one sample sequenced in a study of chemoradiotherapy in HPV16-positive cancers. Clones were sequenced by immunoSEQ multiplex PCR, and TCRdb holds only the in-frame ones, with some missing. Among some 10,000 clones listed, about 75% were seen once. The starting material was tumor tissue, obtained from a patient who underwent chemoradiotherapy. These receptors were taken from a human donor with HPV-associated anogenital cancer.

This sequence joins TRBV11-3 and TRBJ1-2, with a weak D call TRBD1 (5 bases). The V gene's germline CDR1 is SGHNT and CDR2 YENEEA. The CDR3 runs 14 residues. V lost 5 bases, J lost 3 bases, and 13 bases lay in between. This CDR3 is CASSLRSRDYGYTF. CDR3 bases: TGTGCCAGCAGCCTCCGAAGCAGGGACTATGGCTACACCTTC.

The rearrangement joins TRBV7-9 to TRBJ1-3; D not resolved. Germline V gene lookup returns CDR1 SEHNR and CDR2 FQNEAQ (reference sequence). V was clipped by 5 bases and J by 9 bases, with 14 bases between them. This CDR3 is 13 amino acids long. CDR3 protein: CASSQSTGGTIYF. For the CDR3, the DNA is TGTGCCAGCAGCCAATCGACGGGAGGCACCATATATTTT.

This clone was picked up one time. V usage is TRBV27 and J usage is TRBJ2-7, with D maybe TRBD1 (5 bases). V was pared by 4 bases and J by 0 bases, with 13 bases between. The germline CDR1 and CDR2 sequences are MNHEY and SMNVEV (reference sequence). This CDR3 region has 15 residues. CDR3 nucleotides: TGTGCCAGCAGTTCTGACGACAGATACTCCTACGAGCAGTACTTC. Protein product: CASSSDDRYSYEQYF.

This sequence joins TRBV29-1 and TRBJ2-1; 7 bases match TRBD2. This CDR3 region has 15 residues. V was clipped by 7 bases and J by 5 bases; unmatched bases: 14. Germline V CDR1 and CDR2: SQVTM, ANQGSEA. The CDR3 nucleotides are TGCAGCGCCCAAATGGGGGGGAGAATCGACAATGAGCAGTTCTTC. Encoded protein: CSAQMGGRIDNEQFF.

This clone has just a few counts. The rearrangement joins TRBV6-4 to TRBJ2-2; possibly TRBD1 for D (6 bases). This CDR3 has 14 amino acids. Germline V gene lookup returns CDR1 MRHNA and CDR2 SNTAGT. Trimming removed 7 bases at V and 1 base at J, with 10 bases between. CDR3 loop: CASTDSENTGELFF. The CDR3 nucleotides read TGTGCCAGCACGGACAGCGAGAACACCGGGGAGCTGTTTTTT.

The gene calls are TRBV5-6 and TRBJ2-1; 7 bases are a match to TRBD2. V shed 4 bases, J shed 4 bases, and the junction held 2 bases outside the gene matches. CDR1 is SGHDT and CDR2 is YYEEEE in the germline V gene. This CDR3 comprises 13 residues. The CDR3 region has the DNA TGTGCCAGCAGCGGAGCGGGATACAATGAGCAGTTCTTC. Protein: CASSGAGYNEQFF.

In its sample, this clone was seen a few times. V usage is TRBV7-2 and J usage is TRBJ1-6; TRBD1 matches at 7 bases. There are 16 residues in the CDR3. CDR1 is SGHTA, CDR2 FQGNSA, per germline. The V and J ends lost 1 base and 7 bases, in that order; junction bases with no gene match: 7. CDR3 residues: CASSLGPTGANSPLHF. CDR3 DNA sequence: TGTGCCAGCAGCTTAGGACCTACAGGGGCAAATTCACCCCTCCACTTT.

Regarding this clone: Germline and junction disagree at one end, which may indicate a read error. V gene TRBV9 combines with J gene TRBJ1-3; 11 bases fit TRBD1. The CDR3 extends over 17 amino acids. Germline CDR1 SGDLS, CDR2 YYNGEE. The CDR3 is CARRVRDRGGSGSTIYF. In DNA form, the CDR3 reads TGTGCCCGACGGGTCCGGGACAGGGGGGGATCAGGAAGCACCATATATTTT.

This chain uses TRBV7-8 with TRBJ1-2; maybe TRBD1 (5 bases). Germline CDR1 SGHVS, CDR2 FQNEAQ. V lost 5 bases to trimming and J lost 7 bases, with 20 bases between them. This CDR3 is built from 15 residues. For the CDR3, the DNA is TGTGCCAGCAGCCCCCAGGCTGAGGGGAGGGGTGGCTACACCTTC. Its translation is CASSPQAEGRGGYTF. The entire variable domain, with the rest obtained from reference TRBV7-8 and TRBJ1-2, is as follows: GAGVSQSPRYKVAKRGQDVALRCDPISGHVSLFWYQQALGQGPEFLTYFQNEAQLDKSGLPSDRFFAERPEGSVSTLKIQRTQQEDSAVYLCASSPQAEGRGGYTFGSGTRLTVV.